This TCR beta chain was captured by sequencing in a study of Graves' ophthalmopathy and Graves' hyperthyroidism. Germline lookup yields CDR1 MNHNS and CDR2 SASEGT. V dropped 8 bases and J dropped 7 bases, with 17 bases sitting between them. The CDR3 covers 13 residues. This clonotype was seen once. From RNA, the CDR3 regions of TCR beta chains were amplified and sequenced. First-round RT-PCR employed HTBI primers, with a second-round multiplex PCR after it. Via MiXCR, TCRdb re-called the multiplex PCR reads, giving one row per CDR3 protein. This table holds 300,000 to 400,000 distinct CDR3 sequences, under 20% found once.

What was sequenced was peripheral blood. This clonotype was obtained from an adult man with Graves' ophthalmopathy. The V call is TRBV6-1, the J call TRBJ1-2, with D unclear. This chain's CDR3 is CASRDNSYPGYTF. CDR3 DNA sequence: TGTGCCAGCCGAGACAATTCATACCCTGGCTACACCTTC.